This T cell receptor (beta chain) was captured in a study of CD4+ T cells in melanoma. Study-level findings and limits: A reported correlation linked neoantigen-specific CD4+ T cells to CD8+, macrophage and B cell function.

Some clones are missing from TCRdb's copy, which holds only in-frame ones; the method was immunoSEQ multiplex PCR. The sample gives about 140,000 clones, 92% of which show up once; 1.5% is in the top ten. The CDR3 extends over 15 amino acids. V was trimmed by 0 bases and J by 3 bases, leaving 13 bases between them. Germline-derived CDR1 and CDR2 are SGHRS and YFSETQ. Remarks on this clone: What it binds is unknown.

This sequence was found in a human donor with melanoma. This sequence joins TRBV5-1 and TRBJ2-7; the D gene is possibly TRBD2 (5 bases). CDR3 sequence: CASSLAGSAYYEQYF. CDR3 bases: TGCGCCAGCAGCTTGGCGGGTAGCGCCTACTACGAGCAGTACTTC.